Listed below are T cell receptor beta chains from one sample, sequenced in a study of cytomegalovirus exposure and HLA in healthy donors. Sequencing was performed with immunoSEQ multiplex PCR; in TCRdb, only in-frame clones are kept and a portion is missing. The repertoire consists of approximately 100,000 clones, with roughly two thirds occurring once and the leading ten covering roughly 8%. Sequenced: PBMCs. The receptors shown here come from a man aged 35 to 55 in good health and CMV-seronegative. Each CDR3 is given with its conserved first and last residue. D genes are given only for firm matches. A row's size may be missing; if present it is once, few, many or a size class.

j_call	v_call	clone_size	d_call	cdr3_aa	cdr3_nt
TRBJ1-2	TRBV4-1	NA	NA	CASSQAVTGVGYGYTF	TGCGCCAGCAGCCAAGCGGTAACGGGAGTTGGCTATGGCTACACCTTC
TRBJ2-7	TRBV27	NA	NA	CASSFQGPNPHEQYF	TGTGCCAGCAGTTTCCAGGGGCCAAACCCCCACGAGCAGTACTTC
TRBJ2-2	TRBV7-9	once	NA	CASSFALGGQITGELFF	TGTGCCAGCAGCTTCGCCTTAGGAGGACAGATCACCGGGGAGCTGTTTTTT
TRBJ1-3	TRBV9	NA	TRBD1	CASSVQGGGNTIYF	TGTGCCAGCAGCGTTCAGGGGGGTGGGAACACCATATATTTT
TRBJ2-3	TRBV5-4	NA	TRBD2	CASSAWTSGGADTQYF	TGTGCCAGCAGCGCGTGGACTAGCGGGGGGGCAGATACGCAGTATTTT
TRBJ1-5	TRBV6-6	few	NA	CASSYKPYRDNQPQHF	TGTGCCAGCAGTTACAAGCCCTACAGGGACAATCAGCCCCAGCATTTT
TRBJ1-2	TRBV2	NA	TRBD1	CASSVGGTGWGNYGYTF	TGTGCCAGCAGTGTCGGCGGGACAGGGTGGGGGAACTATGGCTACACCTTC
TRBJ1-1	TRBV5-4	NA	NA	CASSVPGHQLPSAFF	TGTGCCAGCAGCGTACCGGGACACCAATTGCCTAGTGCTTTCTTT
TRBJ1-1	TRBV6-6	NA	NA	CASSYGTTEAFF	TGTGCCAGCAGTTACGGGACAACTGAAGCTTTCTTT
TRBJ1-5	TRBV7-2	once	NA	CASRGPLSNQPQHF	TGTGCCAGCAGGGGGCCGCTTAGCAATCAGCCCCAGCATTTT
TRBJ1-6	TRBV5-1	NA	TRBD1	CSSSFDRGNNSPLHF	TGCTCCAGCAGCTTCGACAGGGGTAACAATTCACCCCTCCACTTT
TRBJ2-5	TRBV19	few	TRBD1	CATRGPDRGETQYF	TGTGCCACAAGAGGACCCGACAGGGGTGAGACCCAGTACTTC
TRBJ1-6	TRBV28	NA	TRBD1	CASHRDSSPLHF	TGTGCCAGCCACCGGGACAGTTCACCCCTCCACTTT
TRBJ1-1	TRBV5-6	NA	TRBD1	CASRGMGQGFTEAFF	TGTGCCAGCCGGGGGATGGGACAGGGTTTTACTGAAGCTTTCTTT
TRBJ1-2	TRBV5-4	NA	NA	CASSLDRQMSYTF	TGTGCCAGCAGTCTCGACAGGCAAATGAGCTACACCTTC
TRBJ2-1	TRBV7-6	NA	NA	CASSLGAWNEQFF	TGTGCCAGCAGCTTGGGGGCATGGAATGAGCAGTTCTTC
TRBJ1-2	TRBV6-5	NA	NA	CASSYSTGYGYTF	TGTGCCAGCAGTTACTCCACGGGGTATGGCTACACCTTC
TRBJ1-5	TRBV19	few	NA	CASSIATYSNQPQHF	TGTGCCAGTAGTATCGCCACTTATAGCAATCAGCCCCAGCATTTT
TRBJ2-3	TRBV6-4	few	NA	CASSRTASTDTQYF	TGTGCCAGCAGCCGGACAGCTAGCACAGATACGCAGTATTTT
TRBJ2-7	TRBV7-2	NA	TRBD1	CASSLAWDRGSEQYF	TGTGCCAGCAGCTTAGCATGGGACAGGGGGTCCGAGCAGTACTTC
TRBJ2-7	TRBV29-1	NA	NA	CSVEYQGSSGEQYF	TGCAGCGTTGAATATCAGGGCAGTTCGGGCGAGCAGTACTTC
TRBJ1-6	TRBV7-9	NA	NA	CASSLAGGRSYNSPLHF	TGTGCCAGCAGCTTAGCCGGGGGACGGTCATATAATTCACCCCTCCACTTT